A selection of T cell receptor beta chains follows, all from one sample in a study of PD-1 blockade in classical Hodgkin lymphoma. Assay: immunoSEQ multiplex PCR; the TCRdb copy retains only in-frame clones and omits some. The data show about 75,000 clones, around 93% seen once. Sequenced material: peripheral blood mononuclear cells (PBMCs), taken at baseline. The receptor source for this set is a human donor with classical Hodgkin lymphoma. The CDR3 runs from the conserved cysteine through the conserved F or W. D genes are given only for firm matches. Size is omitted from some rows. Given values are once, few, many or a class for expanded clones.

abundance	v_gene	d_gene	j_gene	CDR3nt	CDR3aa
-	TRBV10-2	-	TRBJ2-3	TGCGCCAGCAGTCAAGACACAGATACGCAGTATTTT	CASSQDTDTQYF
-	TRBV2	-	TRBJ1-4	TGTGCCAGCAGTCCCAGTTATGAAAAACTGTTTTTT	CASSPSYEKLFF
-	TRBV6-6	-	TRBJ2-7	TGTGCCAGCAGTTACCGGGACTCCTTCTACGAGCAGTACTTC	CASSYRDSFYEQYF
-	TRBV14	-	TRBJ2-3	TGTGCCAGCAGCCAAGTAGTAGGTGATACGCAGTATTTT	CASSQVVGDTQYF
-	TRBV5-1	-	TRBJ2-5	TGCGCCAGCAGCGATCCTACAGGGTTTGGGGTCCAAGAGACCCAGTACTTC	CASSDPTGFGVQETQYF
-	TRBV5-6	-	TRBJ1-2	TGTGCCAGCAGCCCCGGAGGGGATTCCTATGGCTACACCTTC	CASSPGGDSYGYTF
-	TRBV28	-	TRBJ1-1	TGTGCCAGCAGTTTATTTTCCGGGGGCACTGAAGCTTTCTTT	CASSLFSGGTEAFF
-	TRBV6-5	TRBD1	TRBJ2-7	TGTGCCAGCAGTTACTCGAGACAGGGAGAGTTCGAGCAGTACTTC	CASSYSRQGEFEQYF
-	TRBV12-5	TRBD2	TRBJ2-7	TGTGCTAGTAGAGAGCCGGGACTAGCCTACGAGCAGTACTTC	CASREPGLAYEQYF
-	TRBV9	TRBD2	TRBJ2-1	TGTGCCAGCAGCGCCTCCGCGGGACTAGCGGGAGATGAGCAGTTCTTC	CASSASAGLAGDEQFF
once	TRBV10-1	TRBD1	TRBJ1-2	TGCGCCAGCACGGACAGGAGGGATGGCTACACCTTC	CASTDRRDGYTF
-	TRBV6-5	-	TRBJ1-1	TGTGCCAGCAGTACGGACAGGAACACTGAAGCTTTCTTT	CASSTDRNTEAFF
-	TRBV4-2	TRBD1	TRBJ1-1	TGTGCCAGCAGCCAGATGGACAGGGGGCTCACCGAAGCTTTCTTT	CASSQMDRGLTEAFF
-	TRBV30	-	TRBJ1-5	TGTGCCTGGAGTGTCTTACTAGGCAATCAGCCCCAGCATTTT	CAWSVLLGNQPQHF
-	TRBV5-6	-	TRBJ1-2	TGTGCCAGCAGCCTCCGTATAGTTCCTAACTATGGCTACACCTTC	CASSLRIVPNYGYTF
-	TRBV28	-	TRBJ2-7	TGTGCCAGCAGTGACCGGGACTCCTCCTACGAGCAGTACTTC	CASSDRDSSYEQYF
-	TRBV7-9	-	TRBJ2-1	TGTGCCAGCAGCTTAGCAGTGGGACACAACAATGAGCAGTTCTTC	CASSLAVGHNNEQFF
-	TRBV9	-	TRBJ2-2	TGTGCCAGCAGCCCCCGGCCCGGGCAGGTTGGTAACCCCGGGGAGCTGTTTTTT	CASSPRPGQVGNPGELFF
-	TRBV30	-	TRBJ2-3	TGTGCCTGGAGGGGGTCAGATACGCAGTATTTT	CAWRGSDTQYF
few	TRBV6-1	TRBD1	TRBJ2-7	TGTGCCAGCAGTGCGCCCCCCGGGACAGTGACCTACGAGCAGTACTTC	CASSAPPGTVTYEQYF